The table lists the clone carrying this T cell receptor (beta chain) with a count of one. One entry per CDR3 protein results from TCRdb running MiXCR on the 5' RACE reads. The sample has 98,000 or so distinct CDR3 sequences, about 10% seen once. In germline, CDR1 is SGHRS, CDR2 YFSETQ. The CDR3 spans 13 residues. Trimming took 6 bases from V and 4 from J, leaving 14 bases between them. This entry belongs to a study of early T cells in non-severe SARS-CoV-2 infection. The rearrangement links TRBV5-1 to TRBJ2-7; no clear D. The TCR comes from an adult who was a healthcare worker with PCR-confirmed SARS-CoV-2 infection or an uninfected control (not recorded which). The sequencing input was whole blood. CDR3 coding DNA: TGCGCCAGCAACCCCGACAATTTATACGAGCAGTACTTC. This gives the protein CASNPDNLYEQYF.